This is a list of T cell receptor beta chains from one sample in a study of blood T cell repertoires in COVID-19. Here immunoSEQ multiplex PCR was the method, and the copy in TCRdb shows in-frame clones only, minus some. The sample yields 650,000 to 800,000 clones, 70% to 90% seen once. Material for sequencing was peripheral blood. These receptors were obtained from a young woman with acute or convalescent COVID-19. Each CDR3 is given with its conserved first and last residue. The order of the fields is J gene, V gene, D gene, clone size, CDR3 protein, CDR3 DNA. The D gene is left open where the match is weak. Size is stated for part of the rows, as once, few or many counts, or as a class when the clone is expanded.

>TRBJ2-2|TRBV3-1/TRBV3-2|NA|NA
CASSQGKGANTGELFF
TGTGCCAGCAGCCAGGGCAAGGGGGCGAACACCGGGGAGCTGTTTTTT
>TRBJ1-6|TRBV29-1|NA|NA
CSVARGRKPLNSPLHF
TGCAGCGTTGCGCGGGGGCGAAAACCACTCAATTCACCCCTCCACTTT
>TRBJ2-7|TRBV7-9|NA|NA
CASSPDTYEQYF
TGTGCCAGCAGCCCCGACACTTACGAGCAGTACTTC
>TRBJ2-1|TRBV7-7|TRBD2|NA
CASSRLTSGGADEQFF
TGTGCCAGCAGTCGTTTAACTAGCGGGGGGGCCGACGAGCAGTTCTTC
>TRBJ2-1|TRBV6-5|NA|NA
CASSSDSRYNEQFF
TGTGCCAGCAGTTCTGACTCACGGTACAATGAGCAGTTCTTC
>TRBJ1-1|TRBV5-1|TRBD1|NA
CASSLAPSTTGRNTEAFF
TGCGCCAGCAGCTTGGCCCCTTCTACGACAGGGCGGAACACTGAAGCTTTCTTT
>TRBJ2-1|TRBV24-1|TRBD2|NA
CATSSGGAYEQFF
TGTGCCACCAGTAGCGGGGGGGCTTATGAGCAGTTCTTC
>TRBJ1-2|TRBV28|NA|NA
CASSAFQGTPYGYTF
TGTGCCAGCAGTGCCTTCCAGGGAACACCCTATGGCTACACCTTC
>TRBJ1-1|TRBV28|NA|NA
CASSLSLEGGTEAFF
TGTGCCAGCAGTTTATCCCTTGAAGGGGGCACTGAAGCTTTCTTT
>TRBJ1-1|TRBV19|NA|NA
CASSIRGNTEAFF
TGTGCCAGTAGTATTAGGGGGAACACTGAAGCTTTCTTT
>TRBJ1-2|TRBV6-5|NA|once
CASSYRPNSGYGYTF
TGTGCCAGCAGTTACAGACCGAACTCAGGTTACGGCTACACCTTC
>TRBJ1-1|TRBV6-5|NA|NA
CASVPAGNTEAFF
TGTGCCAGCGTCCCCGCCGGGAACACTGAAGCTTTCTTT
>TRBJ1-6|TRBV2|NA|NA
CASSGELGSPLHF
TGTGCCAGCTCGGGTGAATTAGGATCACCCCTCCACTTT
>TRBJ1-3|TRBV3-1/TRBV3-2|NA|NA
CASSRTGGNTIYF
TGTGCCAGCAGCCGAACAGGGGGAAACACCATATATTTT
>TRBJ1-1|TRBV15|NA|NA
CATSRESTGAFF
TGTGCCACCAGCAGAGAATCTACGGGAGCTTTCTTT
>TRBJ2-2|TRBV4-1|NA|NA
CASSPSLWSGELFF
TGCGCCAGCAGCCCCTCCCTTTGGAGCGGGGAGCTGTTTTTT
>TRBJ1-5|TRBV3-1/TRBV3-2|NA|NA
CASSRGGQPQHF
TGTGCCAGCAGCAGGGGAGGTCAGCCCCAGCATTTT
>TRBJ2-1|TRBV6-4|TRBD2|NA
CASSRTSGGTNEQFF
TGTGCCAGCAGTAGGACTAGCGGGGGGACCAATGAGCAGTTCTTC
>TRBJ2-7|TRBV7-9|TRBD1|NA
CASRRDRSEQYF
TGTGCCAGCAGACGGGACAGAAGCGAGCAGTACTTC
>TRBJ1-2|TRBV21-1|NA|NA
CASATQGDGYTF
TGTGCCAGCGCGACGCAGGGTGATGGCTACACCTTC
>TRBJ2-1|TRBV5-1|TRBD1|NA
CASSFGQGAGNEQFF
TGCGCCAGCAGCTTCGGGCAGGGGGCGGGGAATGAGCAGTTCTTC
>TRBJ2-7|TRBV11-3|NA|NA
CASSPGGPLSYEQYF
TGTGCCAGCAGCCCCGGGGGGCCCCTCTCCTACGAGCAGTACTTC
>TRBJ1-1|TRBV4-2|NA|NA
CASSQGAEGEAFF
TGTGCCAGCAGCCAAGGGGCAGAGGGTGAAGCTTTCTTT
>TRBJ2-5|TRBV5-5|TRBD1|NA
CASSQLQGAEGTQYF
TGTGCCAGCAGCCAATTACAGGGGGCGGAAGGGACCCAGTACTTC
>TRBJ2-7|TRBV4-1|NA|NA
CASSQEEGSGIYEQYF
TGCGCCAGCAGCCAGGAGGAGGGTAGCGGAATCTACGAGCAGTACTTC
>TRBJ2-7|TRBV12-3/TRBV12-4|TRBD1|NA
CASSRQGAYEQYF
TGTGCCAGCAGTCGACAGGGGGCGTACGAGCAGTACTTC
>TRBJ2-7|TRBV4-3|TRBD2|NA
CASSQGEGPYEQYF
TGCGCCAGCAGCCAAGGGGAGGGACCCTACGAGCAGTACTTC
>TRBJ1-4|TRBV6-5|NA|NA
CASSPDRRKLFF
TGTGCCAGCAGTCCCGACAGGCGAAAACTGTTTTTT
>TRBJ2-3|TRBV7-3|TRBD2|NA
CASSSGLAPDTQYF
TGTGCCAGCAGCTCGGGACTAGCTCCAGATACGCAGTATTTT
>TRBJ1-3|TRBV24-1|NA|NA
CATSDAGVSGNTIYF
TGTGCCACCAGTGATGCAGGGGTGTCTGGAAACACCATATATTTT
>TRBJ2-7|TRBV4-1|NA|NA
CASSQVGGIPYEQYF
TGCGCCAGCAGCCAAGTTGGGGGCATACCTTACGAGCAGTACTTC
>TRBJ1-4|TRBV9|TRBD1|NA
CASSVDRGGNEKLFF
TGTGCCAGCAGCGTTGACAGGGGTGGGAATGAAAAACTGTTTTTT
>TRBJ2-2|TRBV2|NA|NA
CASSEALTNTGELFF
TGTGCCAGCAGTGAAGCACTGACGAACACCGGGGAGCTGTTTTTT